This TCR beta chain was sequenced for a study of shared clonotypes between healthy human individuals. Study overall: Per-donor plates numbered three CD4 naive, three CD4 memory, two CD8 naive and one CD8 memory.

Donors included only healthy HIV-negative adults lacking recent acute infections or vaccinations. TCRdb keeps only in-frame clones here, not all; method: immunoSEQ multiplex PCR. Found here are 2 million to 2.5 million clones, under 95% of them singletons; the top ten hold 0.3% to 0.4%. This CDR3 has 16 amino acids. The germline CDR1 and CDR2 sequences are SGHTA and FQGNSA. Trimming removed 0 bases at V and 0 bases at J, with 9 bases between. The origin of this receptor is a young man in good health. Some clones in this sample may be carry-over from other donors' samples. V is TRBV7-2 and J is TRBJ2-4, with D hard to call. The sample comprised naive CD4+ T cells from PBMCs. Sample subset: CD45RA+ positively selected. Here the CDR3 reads CASSLALTLAKNIQYF. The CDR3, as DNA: TGTGCCAGCAGCTTAGCCTTAACGCTAGCCAAAAACATTCAGTACTTC. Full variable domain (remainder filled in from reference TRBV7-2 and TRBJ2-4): GAGVSQSPSNKVTEKGKDVELRCDPISGHTALYWYRQSLGQGLEFLIYFQGNSAPDKSGLPSDRFSAERTGGSVSTLTIQRTQQEDSAVYLCASSLALTLAKNIQYFGAGTRLSVL.